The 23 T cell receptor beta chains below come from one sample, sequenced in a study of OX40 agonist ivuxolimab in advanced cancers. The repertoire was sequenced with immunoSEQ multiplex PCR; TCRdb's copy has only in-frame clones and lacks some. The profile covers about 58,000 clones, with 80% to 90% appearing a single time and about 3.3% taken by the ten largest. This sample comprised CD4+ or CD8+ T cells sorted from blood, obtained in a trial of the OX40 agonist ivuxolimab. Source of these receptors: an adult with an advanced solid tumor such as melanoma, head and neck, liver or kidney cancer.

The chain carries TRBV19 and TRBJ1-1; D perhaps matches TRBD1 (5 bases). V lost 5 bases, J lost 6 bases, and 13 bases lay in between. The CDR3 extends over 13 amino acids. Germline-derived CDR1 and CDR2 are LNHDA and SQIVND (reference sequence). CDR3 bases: TGTGCCAGTAGTTCGGGGCGAGAACCTGAAGCTTTCTTT. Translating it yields CASSSGREPEAFF.

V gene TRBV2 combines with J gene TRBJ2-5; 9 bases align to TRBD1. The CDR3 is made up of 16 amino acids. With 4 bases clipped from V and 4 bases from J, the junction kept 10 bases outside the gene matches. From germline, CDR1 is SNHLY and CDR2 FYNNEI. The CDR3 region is CASSGVGQGFLETQYF. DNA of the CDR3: TGTGCCAGCAGTGGAGTCGGACAGGGGTTTTTAGAGACCCAGTACTTC.

In DNA form, the CDR3 reads TGCGCCAGCAGCAGGGAATACGACACTGAAGCTTTCTTT. Protein: CASSREYDTEAFF. The V gene is TRBV5-1, the J gene TRBJ1-1, with D unclear. Trimming took off 4 bases at V and 3 bases at J, with 10 bases between the two ends. The CDR3 totals 13 residues. Germline CDR1 is SGHRS and CDR2 is YFSETQ.

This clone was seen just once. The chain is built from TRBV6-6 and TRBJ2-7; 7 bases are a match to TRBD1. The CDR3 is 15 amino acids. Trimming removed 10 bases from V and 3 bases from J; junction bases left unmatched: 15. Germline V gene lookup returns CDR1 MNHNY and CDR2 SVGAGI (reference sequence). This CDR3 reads CATQLLGQSIYEQYF. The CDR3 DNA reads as TGTGCCACCCAGCTTTTGGGACAGTCCATCTACGAGCAGTACTTC.

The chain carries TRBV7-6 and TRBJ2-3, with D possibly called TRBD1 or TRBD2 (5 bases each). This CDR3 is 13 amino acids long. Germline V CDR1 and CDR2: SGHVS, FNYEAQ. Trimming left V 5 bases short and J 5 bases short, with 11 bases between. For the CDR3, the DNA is TGTGCCAGCAGCCAGGGACCTCAAGATACGCAGTATTTT. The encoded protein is CASSQGPQDTQYF.

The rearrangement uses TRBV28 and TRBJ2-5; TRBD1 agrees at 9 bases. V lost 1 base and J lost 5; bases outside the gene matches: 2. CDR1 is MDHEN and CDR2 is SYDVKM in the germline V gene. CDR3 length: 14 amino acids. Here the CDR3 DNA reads TGTGCCAGCAGTTTATACAGGGGGCTCGAGACCCAGTACTTC. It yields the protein CASSLYRGLETQYF.

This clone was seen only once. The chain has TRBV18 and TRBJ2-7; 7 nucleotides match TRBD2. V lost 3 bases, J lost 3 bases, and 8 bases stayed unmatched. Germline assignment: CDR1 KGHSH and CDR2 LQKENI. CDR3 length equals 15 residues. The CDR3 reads CASSPGLAELYEQYF. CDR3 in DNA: TGTGCCAGCTCACCGGGGCTAGCGGAACTCTACGAGCAGTACTTC.

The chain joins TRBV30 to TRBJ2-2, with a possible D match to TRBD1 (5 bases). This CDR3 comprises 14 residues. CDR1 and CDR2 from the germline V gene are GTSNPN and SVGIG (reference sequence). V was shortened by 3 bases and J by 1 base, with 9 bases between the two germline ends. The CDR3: CAWRTERNTGELFF. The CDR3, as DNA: TGTGCCTGGAGGACAGAAAGGAACACCGGGGAGCTGTTTTTT.

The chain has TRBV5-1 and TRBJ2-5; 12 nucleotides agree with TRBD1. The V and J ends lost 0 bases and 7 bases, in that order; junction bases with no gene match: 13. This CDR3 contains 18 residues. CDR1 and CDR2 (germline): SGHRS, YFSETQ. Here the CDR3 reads CASSLGSLGTGGKSTQYF. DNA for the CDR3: TGCGCCAGCAGCTTGGGTTCCCTGGGGACAGGGGGCAAATCGACCCAGTACTTC. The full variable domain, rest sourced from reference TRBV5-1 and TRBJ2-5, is KAGVTQTPRYLIKTRGQQVTLSCSPISGHRSVSWYQQTPGQGLQFLFEYFSETQRNKGNFPGRFSGRQFSNSRSEMNVSTLELGDSALYLCASSLGSLGTGGKSTQYFGPGTRLLVL.

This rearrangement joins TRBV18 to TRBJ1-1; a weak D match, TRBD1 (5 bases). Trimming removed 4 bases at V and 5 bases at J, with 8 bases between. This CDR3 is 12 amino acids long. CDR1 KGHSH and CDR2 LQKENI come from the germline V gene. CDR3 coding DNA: TGTGCCAGCTCACGGGGGGTAACTGAAGCTTTCTTT. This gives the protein CASSRGVTEAFF.

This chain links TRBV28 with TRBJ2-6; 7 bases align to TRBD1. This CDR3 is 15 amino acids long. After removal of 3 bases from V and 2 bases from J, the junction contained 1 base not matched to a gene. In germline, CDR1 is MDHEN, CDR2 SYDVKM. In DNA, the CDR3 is TGTGCCAGCAGTTTGACAGGGACTGGGGCCAACGTCCTGACTTTC. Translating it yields CASSLTGTGANVLTF.

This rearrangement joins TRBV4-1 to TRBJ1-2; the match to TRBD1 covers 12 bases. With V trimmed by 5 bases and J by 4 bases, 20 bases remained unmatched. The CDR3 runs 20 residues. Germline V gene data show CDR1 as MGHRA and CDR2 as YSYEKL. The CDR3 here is CASSSHLSPGQGALGYGYTF. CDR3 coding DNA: TGCGCCAGCAGCTCACACCTATCTCCGGGACAGGGGGCGCTGGGCTATGGCTACACCTTC.

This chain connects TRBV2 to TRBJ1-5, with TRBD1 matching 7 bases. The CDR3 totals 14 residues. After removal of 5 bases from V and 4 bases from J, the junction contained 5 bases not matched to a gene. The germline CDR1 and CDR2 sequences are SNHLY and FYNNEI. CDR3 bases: TGTGCCAGCAGTAAATCACAGGGGAATCAGCCCCAGCATTTT. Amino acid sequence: CASSKSQGNQPQHF.

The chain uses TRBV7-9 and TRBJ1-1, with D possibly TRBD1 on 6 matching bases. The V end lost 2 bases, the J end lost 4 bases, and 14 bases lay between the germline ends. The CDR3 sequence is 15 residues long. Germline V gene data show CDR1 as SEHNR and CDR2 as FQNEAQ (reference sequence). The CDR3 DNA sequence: TGTGCCAGCAGCTTACGGGGGGGCGATCTCACTGAAGCTTTCTTT. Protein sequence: CASSLRGGDLTEAFF.

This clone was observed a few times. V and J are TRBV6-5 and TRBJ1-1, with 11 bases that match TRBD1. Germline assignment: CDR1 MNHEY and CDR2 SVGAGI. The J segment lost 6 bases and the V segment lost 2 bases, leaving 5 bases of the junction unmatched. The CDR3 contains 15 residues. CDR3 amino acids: CASSYSGQGASEAFF. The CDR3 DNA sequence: TGTGCCAGCAGTTACAGTGGACAGGGGGCCTCTGAAGCTTTCTTT.

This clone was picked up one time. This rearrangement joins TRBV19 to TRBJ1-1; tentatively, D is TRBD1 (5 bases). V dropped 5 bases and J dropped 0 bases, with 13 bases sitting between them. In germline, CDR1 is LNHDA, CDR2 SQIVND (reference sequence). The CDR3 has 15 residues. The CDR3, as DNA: TGTGCCAGTAGTGTTGTGGACATTTTGAACACTGAAGCTTTCTTT. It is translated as CASSVVDILNTEAFF.

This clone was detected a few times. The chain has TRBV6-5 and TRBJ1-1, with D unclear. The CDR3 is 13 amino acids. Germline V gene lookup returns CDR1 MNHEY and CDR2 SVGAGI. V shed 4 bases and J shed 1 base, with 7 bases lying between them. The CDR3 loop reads CASSSPGNTEAFF. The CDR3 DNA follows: TGTGCCAGCAGTTCCCCGGGGAACACTGAAGCTTTCTTT.

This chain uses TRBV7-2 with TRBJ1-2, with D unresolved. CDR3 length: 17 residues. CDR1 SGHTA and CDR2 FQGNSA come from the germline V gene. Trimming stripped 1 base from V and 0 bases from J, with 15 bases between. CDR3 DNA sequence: TGTGCCAGCAGCTTAGGGGTTCCCCTCCTCTCTAACTATGGCTACACCTTC. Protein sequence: CASSLGVPLLSNYGYTF.

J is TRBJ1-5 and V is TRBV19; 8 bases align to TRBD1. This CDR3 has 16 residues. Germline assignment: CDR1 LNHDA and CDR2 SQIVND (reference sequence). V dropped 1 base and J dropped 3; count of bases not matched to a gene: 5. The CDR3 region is CASSIGTGRSNQPQHF. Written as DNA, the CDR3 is TGTGCCAGTAGTATAGGGACAGGGCGATCCAATCAGCCCCAGCATTTT.

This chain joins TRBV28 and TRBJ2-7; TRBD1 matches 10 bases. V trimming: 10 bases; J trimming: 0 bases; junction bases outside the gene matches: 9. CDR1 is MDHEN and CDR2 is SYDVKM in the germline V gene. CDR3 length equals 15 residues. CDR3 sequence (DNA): TGTGCCACCGCTATCGGGACAGGGGTCTCCTACGAGCAGTACTTC. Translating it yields CATAIGTGVSYEQYF.

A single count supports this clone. The CDR3 sequence is CASSLPGQPYEQYF. The CDR3 region has the DNA TGTGCCAGCAGCTTACCGGGACAGCCCTACGAGCAGTACTTC. The V and J genes are TRBV5-4 and TRBJ2-7; 7 nucleotides agree with TRBD1. The CDR3 is made up of 14 amino acids. The germline gives CDR1 SGHNT, CDR2 YYREEE (reference sequence). Losses at the gene ends were 2 bases for V and 2 bases for J; bases not matched to a gene: 4. The full variable domain, its missing parts supplied by reference TRBV5-4 and TRBJ2-7, is ETGVTQSPTHLIKTRGQQVTLRCSSQSGHNTVSWYQQALGQGPQFIFQYYREEENGRGNFPPRFSGLQFPNYSSELNVNALELDDSALYLCASSLPGQPYEQYFGPGTRLTVT.

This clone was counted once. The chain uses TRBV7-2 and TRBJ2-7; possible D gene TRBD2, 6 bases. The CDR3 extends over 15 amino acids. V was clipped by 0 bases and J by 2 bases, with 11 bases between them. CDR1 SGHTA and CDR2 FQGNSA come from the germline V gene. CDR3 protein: CASSLAGGGAYEQYF. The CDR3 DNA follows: TGTGCCAGCAGCTTAGCTGGGGGAGGTGCCTACGAGCAGTACTTC.

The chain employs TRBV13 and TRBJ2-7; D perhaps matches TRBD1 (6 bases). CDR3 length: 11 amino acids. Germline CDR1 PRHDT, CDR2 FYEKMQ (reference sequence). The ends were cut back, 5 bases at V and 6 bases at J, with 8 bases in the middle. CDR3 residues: CASSGGGEQYF. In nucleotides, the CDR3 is TGTGCCAGCAGCGGGGGCGGCGAGCAGTACTTC.